These 14 T cell receptor beta chains were sequenced from one sample in a study of blood T cell repertoires in COVID-19. Produced via immunoSEQ multiplex PCR; TCRdb's table is partial and in-frame only. In the table there are 350,000 to 400,000 clones, roughly 90% of which are singletons. Source material: peripheral blood. The receptors shown here come from a woman in her sixties with COVID-19, enrolled during active disease.

The rearrangement links TRBV6-2 or TRBV6-3 to TRBJ1-2, with D maybe TRBD1 (6 bases). Trimming removed 2 bases from V and 4 bases from J, with 20 bases in between. CDR1 and CDR2 (germline): MNHEY, SVGEGT. This CDR3 has 17 residues. For the CDR3, the DNA is TGTGCCAGCAGTTACGGGGGCAGGACGCAAAGCGGCTATGGCTACACCTTC. This gives the protein CASSYGGRTQSGYGYTF.

The V call is TRBV6-2 or TRBV6-3, the J call TRBJ1-5; D perhaps matches TRBD1 (5 bases). Trimming pared 2 bases from V and 5 bases from J, leaving 10 bases between. This CDR3 has 14 amino acids. Germline V gives CDR1 MNHEY, CDR2 SVGEGT. CDR3 DNA sequence: TGTGCCAGCAGTTACGAAGGGGTCCATCAGCCCCAGCATTTT. This sequence encodes CASSYEGVHQPQHF.

The rearrangement uses TRBV6-5 and TRBJ2-7; 8 bases map to TRBD1. CDR1 MNHEY and CDR2 SVGAGI come from the germline V gene. With 6 bases clipped from V and 4 bases from J, the junction kept 11 bases outside the gene matches. The CDR3 extends over 15 amino acids. CDR3 DNA sequence: TGTGCCAGCAGCTATAGCATACAGGGGGGATACGAGCAGTACTTC. This translates into CASSYSIQGGYEQYF.

The J gene is TRBJ1-2, the V gene TRBV3-1 (or the pseudogene TRBV3-2); no definite D call. The germline gives CDR1 LGHDT, CDR2 YNNKEL (reference sequence). CDR3 length: 11 amino acids. V shed 5 bases and J shed 5 bases, with 6 bases lying between them. CDR3 sequence (DNA): TGTGCCAGCAGCAACAGTTATGGCTACACCTTC. It codes for CASSNSYGYTF.

The gene calls are TRBV2 and TRBJ2-7, with 8 bases lining up with TRBD1. The V gene end was trimmed by 5 bases and the J gene end by 1 base; junction bases not matched to a gene: 10. The CDR3 is 16 amino acids. Germline V gene data show CDR1 as SNHLY and CDR2 as FYNNEI. The CDR3 DNA reads as TGTGCCAGCAGTTCAGGGGGCGCTTCCCTTTCCTACGAGCAGTACTTC. Protein product: CASSSGGASLSYEQYF.

The chain has TRBV6-6 and TRBJ1-5; 7 bases line up with TRBD1. Germline CDR1 and CDR2: MNHNY and SVGAGI (reference sequence). This CDR3 contains 16 residues. The V gene end was trimmed by 5 bases and the J gene end by 3 bases; junction bases not matched to a gene: 10. In DNA form, the CDR3 reads TGTGCCAGCAGTCCCCGGGACAGCCTCTACAATCAGCCCCAGCATTTT. Its protein product is CASSPRDSLYNQPQHF.

The rearrangement joins TRBV6-5 to TRBJ1-1; TRBD1 matches at 9 bases. The CDR3 sequence is 15 residues long. In germline, CDR1 is MNHEY, CDR2 SVGAGI. The V segment lost 4 bases and the J segment 6 bases; nucleotides outside the gene matches: 9. CDR3 in DNA: TGTGCCAGCAGTTCCCAGGGACAGGGAATCGCTGAAGCTTTCTTT. Amino acids: CASSSQGQGIAEAFF.

The chain couples TRBV5-4 to TRBJ1-4; the D is unclear. V dropped 4 bases and J dropped 4 bases, with 14 bases sitting between them. The V gene's germline CDR1 is SGHNT and CDR2 YYREEE (reference sequence). This CDR3 spans 15 amino acids. The CDR3 DNA sequence: TGTGCCAGCAGCGGTGGCGGCGTCGGTAATGAAAAACTGTTTTTT. This encodes CASSGGGVGNEKLFF.

This clone was counted only a few times. CDR3 bases: TGTGCCAGCAGTTACTCGACAGTGAACACTGAAGCTTTCTTT. Its protein product is CASSYSTVNTEAFF. The chain links TRBV6-5 to TRBJ1-1; D perhaps matches TRBD1 (5 bases). This CDR3 region has 14 residues. Between the trimmed V and J ends, which lost 0 bases and 0 bases, there was a span of 5 bases. In germline, CDR1 is MNHEY, CDR2 SVGAGI.

J is TRBJ1-3 and V is TRBV4-2; 7 bases are shared with TRBD1. Trimming cost V 0 bases and J 5 bases; bases outside gene matches: 4. This CDR3 spans 15 amino acids. CDR1 and CDR2 from the germline V gene are LGHNA and YNFKEQ. CDR3 DNA: TGTGCCAGCAGCCAAGATGCGGGACAGAGAAACACCATATATTTT. Translated, it gives CASSQDAGQRNTIYF.

The gene calls are TRBV19 and TRBJ1-4; D gene uncertain. Germline V CDR1 and CDR2: LNHDA, SQIVND (reference sequence). The germline V and J ends were trimmed by 8 bases and 7 bases, with 17 bases remaining between them. The CDR3 contains 14 residues. CDR3 nucleotides: TGTGCCAGTGAAAGCAGGAGGAAGGGTGAAAAACTGTTTTTT. Amino acids: CASESRRKGEKLFF.

The chain links TRBV2 to TRBJ1-6; 8 bases fit TRBD1. This CDR3 has 14 amino acids. The germline gives CDR1 SNHLY, CDR2 FYNNEI. The V gene end was trimmed by 4 bases and the J gene end by 5 bases; junction bases not matched to a gene: 1. CDR3 region: CASSGTGHNSPLHF. In DNA form, the CDR3 reads TGTGCCAGCAGTGGGACAGGGCATAATTCACCCCTCCACTTT.

In this sample, this clone turned up once. CDR3 coding DNA: TGTGCCAGTAGCCCCGGGAGGGGAGAGACTGAAGCTTTCTTT. Translation: CASSPGRGETEAFF. This chain joins TRBV19 and TRBJ1-1; TRBD1 might be the D (5 bases). Trimming took off 6 bases at V and 5 bases at J, with 16 bases between the two ends. The CDR3 totals 14 residues. Germline loops: CDR1 LNHDA, CDR2 SQIVND (reference sequence).

The V gene is TRBV6-6, the J gene TRBJ2-5, with D possibly matching TRBD1 (5 bases). V lost 6 bases and J 3 bases, leaving 8 bases between the germline ends. The CDR3 loop spans 12 amino acids. Looked up from germline, CDR1 is MNHNY and CDR2 is SVGAGI (reference sequence). CDR3 sequence (DNA): TGTGCCAGCAGGGGGCGGAAAGAGACCCAGTACTTC. Its translation is CASRGRKETQYF.